This TCR beta chain was sequenced for a study of CXCR3-negative and CXCR3-positive naive CD8 T cells. The sorting of each CD8+ T cell subset was done in triplicate, at 330,000 or so cells each. CD45RO-CCR7+CD27+CD95- cells counted as naive CD8+ T cells. UMI-labeled TRB cDNA libraries were prepared by 5' RACE. For each CDR3 protein, TCRdb gives one entry from its re-call of the 5' RACE reads, without DNA. The specimen's table records roughly 130,000 distinct CDR3 sequences. Findings and caveats of the study: PBMCs showed partially decreased CXCR3 expression after cryopreservation, and most assays used fresh PBMCs. Memory cells showed distinct TRBV-TRBJ patterns, while the two naive subsets matched. Relative to CXCR3-negative naive cells, CXCR3-positive naive cells had more hydrophobic TRB CDR3s.

In regard to this clonotype: Its antigen is not identified.

The germline V gene encodes CDR1 SGHTA and CDR2 FQGNSA. The CDR3 totals 13 residues. The receptor was isolated from a human donor in good health. Some clones in this sample may be carry-over from other donors' samples. The material sequenced was naive CXCR3+ CD8+ T cells from blood. Sample subset: CD45RO-CCR7+CD27+CD95- naive CD8+ T cells expressing CXCR3 (TNR3+). The J gene is TRBJ1-1, the V gene TRBV7-2; TCRdb reports TRBD1, a call that lacks DNA to check it against. The CDR3 is CASSFRTFSEAFF.